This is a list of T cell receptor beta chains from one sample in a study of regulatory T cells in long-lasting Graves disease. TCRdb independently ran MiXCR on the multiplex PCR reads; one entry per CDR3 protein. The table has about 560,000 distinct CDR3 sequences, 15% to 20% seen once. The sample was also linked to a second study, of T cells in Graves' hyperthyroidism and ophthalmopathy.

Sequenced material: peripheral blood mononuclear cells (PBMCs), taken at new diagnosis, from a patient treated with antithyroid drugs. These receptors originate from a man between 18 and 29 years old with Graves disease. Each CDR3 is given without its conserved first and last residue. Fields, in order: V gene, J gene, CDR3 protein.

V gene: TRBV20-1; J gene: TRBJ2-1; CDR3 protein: SAGLAGSGEQF
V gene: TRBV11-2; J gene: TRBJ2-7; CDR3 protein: ASSLDIRGVEQY
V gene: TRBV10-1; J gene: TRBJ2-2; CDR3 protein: ASSEYRTAITGELF
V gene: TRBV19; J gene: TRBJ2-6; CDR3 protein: ATEISGANVLT
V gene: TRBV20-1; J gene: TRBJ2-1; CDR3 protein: SARRQGPEQF
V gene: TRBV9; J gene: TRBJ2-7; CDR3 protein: ASSHPRTGGDSYEQY
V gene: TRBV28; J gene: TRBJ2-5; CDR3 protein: ASSIRGPRLSAEETQY
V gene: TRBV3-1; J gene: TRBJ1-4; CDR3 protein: ASSRNIQGFRSNEKLF
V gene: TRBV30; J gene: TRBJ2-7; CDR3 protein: PGSPYEQY
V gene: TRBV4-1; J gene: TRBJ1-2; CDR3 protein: ASSQETKGSGYT
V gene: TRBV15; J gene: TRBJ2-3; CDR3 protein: ATSSRNYGTDTQY
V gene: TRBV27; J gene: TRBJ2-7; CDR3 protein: ASRDQGWSYEQY
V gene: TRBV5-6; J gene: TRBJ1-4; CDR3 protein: ASSLGLEKLF
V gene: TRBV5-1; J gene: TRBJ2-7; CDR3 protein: ASSFTSGASYEQY
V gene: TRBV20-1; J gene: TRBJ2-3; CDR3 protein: SAQSWGLGTDTQY
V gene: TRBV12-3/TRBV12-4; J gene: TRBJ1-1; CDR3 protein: ASSSRTRGNTEAF
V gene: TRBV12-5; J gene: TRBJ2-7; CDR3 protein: ASGFLNEQY
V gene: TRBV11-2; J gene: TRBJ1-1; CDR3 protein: ASSLEGVGTEAF
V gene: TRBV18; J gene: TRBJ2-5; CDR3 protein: ASRWTEQETQY
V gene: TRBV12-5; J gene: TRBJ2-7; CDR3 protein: ASGVDISYEQY
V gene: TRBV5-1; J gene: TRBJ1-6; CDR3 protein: ASSWTDGSSYNSPLH
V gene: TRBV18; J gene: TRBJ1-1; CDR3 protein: ASSPSQGGMGNTEAF
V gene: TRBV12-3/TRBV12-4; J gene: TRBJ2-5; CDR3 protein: ASSYEETQY
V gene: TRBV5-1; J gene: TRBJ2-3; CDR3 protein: ASSGIQEADTQY
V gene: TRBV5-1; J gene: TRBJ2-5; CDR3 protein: ASSLNSGSETQY
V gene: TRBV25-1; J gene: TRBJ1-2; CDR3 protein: ASGSRGDYGYT
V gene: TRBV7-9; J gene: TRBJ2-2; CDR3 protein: ASSSSKGLVGELF
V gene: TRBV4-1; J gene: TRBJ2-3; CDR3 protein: ASIQEVRSNTQY
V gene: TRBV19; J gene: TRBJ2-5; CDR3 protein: ASSESRGEEAQETQY
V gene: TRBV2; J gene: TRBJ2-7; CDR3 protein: ASSSPTGVQY
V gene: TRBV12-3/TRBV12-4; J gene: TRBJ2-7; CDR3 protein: ASSLVASGPSYEQY
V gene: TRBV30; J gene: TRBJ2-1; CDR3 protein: AWRDNNEQF
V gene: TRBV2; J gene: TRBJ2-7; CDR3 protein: ASRTGLSSYEQY
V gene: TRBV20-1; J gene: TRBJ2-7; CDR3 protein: SARGGAGSYEQY
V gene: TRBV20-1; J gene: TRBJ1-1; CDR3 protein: SASLTVPNTEAF
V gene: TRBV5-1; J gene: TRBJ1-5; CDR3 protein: ASSPNPGEDSNQPQH
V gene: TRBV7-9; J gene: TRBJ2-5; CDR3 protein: ASSLVGQYQETQY
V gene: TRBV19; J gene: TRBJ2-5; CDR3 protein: ASSRERLASETQY
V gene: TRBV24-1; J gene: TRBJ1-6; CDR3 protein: ATSDLSPHGGPLH
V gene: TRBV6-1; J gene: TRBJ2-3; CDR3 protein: ASSYTGQVQGTQY
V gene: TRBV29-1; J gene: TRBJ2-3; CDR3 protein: SVGGDLSADTQY
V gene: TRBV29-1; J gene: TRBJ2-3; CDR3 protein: SVASRGSMADTQY
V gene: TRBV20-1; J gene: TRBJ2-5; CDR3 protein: SASGELGDRGETQY
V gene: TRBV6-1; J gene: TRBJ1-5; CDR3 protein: ASSSPTQGAGQPQH
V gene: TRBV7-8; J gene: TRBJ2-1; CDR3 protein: ASSLLGGYSSLQYNEQF
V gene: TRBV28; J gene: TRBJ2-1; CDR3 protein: ASRRDASYNEQF
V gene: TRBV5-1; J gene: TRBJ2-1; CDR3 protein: ASSLGGTGGAGGGSQF
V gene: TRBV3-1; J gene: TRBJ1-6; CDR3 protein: ASSQDRRAGRSYNSPLH
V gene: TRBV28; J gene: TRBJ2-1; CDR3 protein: ASNLRTSYSYNEQF